A selection of T cell receptor beta chains follows, all from one sample in a study of CD8 T cells in Susac syndrome. TCRdb used MiXCR to reprocess the immunoSEQ multiplex PCR reads, holding one entry per CDR3 protein. The sample yields some 200,000 distinct CDR3 sequences, 95% seen once. Source material: CD4+ T cells from PBMCs. The receptors were gathered from a human donor with multiple sclerosis. CDR3s include the opening cysteine and the closing phenylalanine or tryptophan. The D gene is left open where the match is weak. A row's size may be missing; if present it is once, few, many or a size class.

TRBV19	NA	TRBJ1-1	NA	TGTGCCAGTAGTTTAGTGATGAACACTGAAGCTTTCTTT	CASSLVMNTEAFF
TRBV20-1	TRBD1	TRBJ1-4	NA	TGCAGTGCCCCCGGACAGGAGAATGAAAAACTGTTTTTT	CSAPGQENEKLFF
TRBV7-9	NA	TRBJ1-1	NA	TGTGCCAGCAGCTTCAGAGGCAGGGATGCGAACACTGAAGCTTTCTTT	CASSFRGRDANTEAFF
TRBV20-1	NA	TRBJ1-4	NA	TGCAGTGCTAGTAGGCGGGAATCAGCAACTAATGAAAAACTGTTTTTT	CSASRRESATNEKLFF
TRBV3-1	NA	TRBJ2-7	NA	TGTGCCAGCAGTTCCAGGGGGGGCCGCGAGCAGTACTTC	CASSSRGGREQYF
TRBV5-1	NA	TRBJ2-7	NA	TGCGCCAGCAGCTTGGTGTTCGACGGCTCCTACGAGCAGTACTTC	CASSLVFDGSYEQYF
TRBV2	NA	TRBJ2-5	NA	TGTGCCAGCAGTGTCGGGGCAGAGACCCAGTACTTC	CASSVGAETQYF
TRBV7-2	TRBD2	TRBJ2-5	NA	TGTGCCAGCAGCCCCGGGGGGGCGGGTGAGACCCAGTACTTC	CASSPGGAGETQYF
TRBV20-1	NA	TRBJ2-7	NA	TGCAGTGCCCTCGCCGCGGTTCGGGGCTACGAGCAGTACTTC	CSALAAVRGYEQYF
TRBV30	TRBD2	TRBJ2-1	once	TGTGCCTGGAGCGGGAGCGGGGTAGCCGCCAATGAGCAGTTCTTC	CAWSGSGVAANEQFF
TRBV4-2	NA	TRBJ2-5	NA	TGTGCCAGCAGCCAAGCGGGTTCTAGCGTCCAAGAGACCCAGTACTTC	CASSQAGSSVQETQYF
TRBV7-3	TRBD1	TRBJ2-7	NA	TGTGCCAGCAGCATCACAGGGGGCATACCCCCGTACTTC	CASSITGGIPPYF